This T cell receptor beta chain was observed in a study of identical twins. CDR1 is LNHDA and CDR2 is SQIVND in the germline V gene (reference sequence). The ends were cut back, 2 bases at V and 3 bases at J, with 9 bases in the middle. This CDR3 has 14 residues. TCRdb re-called the 5' RACE reads through MiXCR, storing one row per CDR3 protein. This sample has about 720,000 distinct CDR3 sequences, with about 9.4% found just once. This sample was shared with a second study, whose subject was yellow fever vaccine responses in identical twins.

The sequence was collected from a woman under 30 in good health. Sequences were obtained from PBMCs. This chain links TRBV19 with TRBJ2-3; the D gene is possibly TRBD1 (6 bases). Here the CDR3 reads CASSIQGTTDTQYF. The CDR3 DNA sequence: TGTGCCAGTAGTATACAGGGGACGACAGATACGCAGTATTTT. Combining the CDR3 with reference TRBV19 and TRBJ2-3 gives the whole variable domain DGGITQSPKYLFRKEGQNVTLSCEQNLNHDAMYWYRQDPGQGLRLIYYSQIVNDFQKGDIAEGYSVSREKKESFPLTVTSAQKNPTAFYLCASSIQGTTDTQYFGPGTRLTVL.